This T cell receptor beta chain stems from a study of CD8+CD57+ T cells in acquired aplastic anemia. Individuals selected for sequencing had exhibited CD8+CD57+ cell expansion on flow cytometry. Genomic DNA provided the template from which TCR beta VDJ and CDR3 profiles were obtained. TCRdb re-derived calls from the reads in MiXCR, one entry per CDR3 protein. This sample has approximately 190,000 distinct CDR3 sequences; less than 60% occur once, and the top ten carry about 8.8%. V lost 5 bases, J lost 6 bases, and 20 bases lay in between. CDR3 length equals 15 residues. Germline V gene data show CDR1 as SGHRS and CDR2 as YFSETQ. This clonotype was detected ten times or more.

The chain combines TRBV5-1 with TRBJ2-5; D ambiguous. Sample: sorted CD4+, CD8+, or CD8+CD57+ T cells (not recorded which) from PBMCs. The receptor was derived from a human donor with aplastic anemia. The CDR3 DNA reads as TGCGCCAGCAGAGCCTCAATGGGTTCCTTGAAGACCCAGTACTTC. Amino acid sequence: CASRASMGSLKTQYF. Combining the CDR3 with reference TRBV5-1 and TRBJ2-5 gives the whole variable domain KAGVTQTPRYLIKTRGQQVTLSCSPISGHRSVSWYQQTPGQGLQFLFEYFSETQRNKGNFPGRFSGRQFSNSRSEMNVSTLELGDSALYLCASRASMGSLKTQYFGPGTRLLVL.